This T cell receptor (beta chain) was identified during a study of T-cell reconstitution after alpha-beta-depleted transplantation in children. Preparation of the TCRbeta library was carried out with unique molecular identifiers. TCRdb itself ran the PCR reads through MiXCR, one entry per CDR3 protein. The repertoire holds approximately 500,000 distinct CDR3 sequences, with about 11% as singletons. The length of the CDR3 is 13 residues. V lost 5 bases to trimming and J lost 3 bases, with 11 bases between them. Germline CDR1 and CDR2: MNHEY and SMNVEV (reference sequence). This clonotype was counted at least ten times.

This TCR derives from a child aged 2-9 years with inherited bone marrow failure, due to receive a stem cell transplant. V usage is TRBV27 and J usage is TRBJ2-7; D perhaps matches TRBD1 (6 bases). The sample here was PBMCs, taken before TCRalphabeta/CD19-depleted stem cell transplant. In DNA, the CDR3 is TGTGCCAGCAGTCCCAGGGGACACTACGAGCAGTACTTC. Its translation is CASSPRGHYEQYF.